Listed here are 28 T cell receptor beta chains from one sample, sequenced in a study of T cell responses to AZD1222 COVID-19 vaccine. The method was immunoSEQ multiplex PCR; TCRdb's version includes in-frame clones alone and lacks a portion of them. Of some 130,000 clones detected, approximately 91% appear once; the ten largest clones hold 1% to 1.4%. This sample comprised peripheral blood, obtained 28 days after the second AZD1222 dose. These TCRs come from an adult who received the AZD1222 COVID-19 vaccine.

V gene TRBV10-3 combines with J gene TRBJ2-6; 7 bases are shared with TRBD1. CDR3 size: 17 residues. Losses at the gene ends were 5 bases for V and 2 bases for J; bases not matched to a gene: 9. Germline values: CDR1 ENHRY, CDR2 SYGVKD. CDR3 protein: CAISSRNRGAGANVLTF. The CDR3 bases are TGTGCCATCAGTTCAAGGAACAGGGGAGCTGGGGCCAACGTCCTGACTTTC.

As regards this clone: The same CDR3 is also encoded by other DNA sequences in this sample. The V and J genes are TRBV4-1 and TRBJ2-7; D may match TRBD1 or TRBD2 (5 bases each). Germline V gene lookup returns CDR1 MGHRA and CDR2 YSYEKL. The CDR3 runs to 15 residues. V lost 0 bases and J 2 bases, leaving 11 bases between the germline ends. CDR3 DNA sequence: TGCGCCAGCAGCCAAGATTGGCCGGGACCCTACGAGCAGTACTTC. Residues: CASSQDWPGPYEQYF.

CDR3 in amino acids: CASRNRVGNTEAFF. CDR3 DNA sequence: TGTGCCAGCAGGAACAGGGTGGGGAACACTGAAGCTTTCTTT. This sequence joins TRBV2 and TRBJ1-1, with a weak D call TRBD1 (6 bases). The V gene's germline CDR1 is SNHLY and CDR2 FYNNEI. V was trimmed by 6 bases and J by 1 base, leaving 12 bases between them. The length of the CDR3 is 14 residues.

This clone was recorded a few times. This chain links TRBV6-5 with TRBJ2-2; D is uncertain. Germline V lookup: CDR1 MNHEY, CDR2 SVGAGI. CDR3 length: 13 amino acids. The V end lost 0 bases, the J end lost 8 bases, and 7 bases lay between the germline ends. CDR3 nucleotides: TGTGCCAGCAGTTACTCGAAACTTGGGGAGCTGTTTTTT. Translating gives CASSYSKLGELFF.

The V and J genes are TRBV12-3 or TRBV12-4 and TRBJ2-1, with a tentative D call TRBD2 (6 bases). The V end lost 3 bases, the J end lost 12 bases, and 12 bases lay between the germline ends. CDR3 length: 12 amino acids. The CDR3 here is CASSFAGPLQFF. The CDR3 DNA sequence: TGTGCCAGCAGTTTTGCGGGACCTCTGCAGTTCTTC.

The V call is TRBV18, the J call TRBJ2-1; no clear D gene. The length of the CDR3 is 12 residues. Germline CDR1 and CDR2: KGHSH and LQKENI. The ends were cut back, 3 bases at V and 8 bases at J, with 8 bases in the middle. DNA for the CDR3: TGTGCCAGCTCACCGTTTATCGATGAGCAGTTCTTC. Translated: CASSPFIDEQFF. The full variable domain, in which reference TRBV18 and TRBJ2-1 provide the parts outside the CDR3, is NAGVMQNPRHLVRRRGQEARLRCSPMKGHSHVYWYRQLPEEGLKFMVYLQKENIIDESGMPKERFSAEFPKEGPSILRIQQVVRGDSAAYFCASSPFIDEQFFGPGTRLTVL.

The genes are TRBV30 and TRBJ2-7; D is uncertain. V was cut by 1 base and J by 2 bases, with 12 bases left in between. This CDR3 region has 14 residues. Per germline, CDR1 GTSNPN and CDR2 SVGIG (reference sequence). The CDR3: CAWSGWKQTYEQYF. CDR3 in DNA: TGTGCCTGGAGTGGATGGAAACAAACCTACGAGCAGTACTTC.

The chain is built from TRBV28 and TRBJ2-7, with 7 bases matching TRBD1. Germline lookup yields CDR1 MDHEN and CDR2 SYDVKM. The V and J ends lost 7 bases and 2 bases, in that order; junction bases with no gene match: 8. This CDR3 is 14 amino acids long. CDR3 DNA sequence: TGTGCCAGCACCTCCCTAGACAGGGCCTACGAGCAGTACTTC. Its protein product is CASTSLDRAYEQYF.

Remarks on this clone: The sample contains more than one DNA sequence encoding this CDR3. As DNA, the CDR3 is TGTGCCAGCAGCCTCGGTGGATATGGCTACACCTTC. Translating gives CASSLGGYGYTF. The chain couples TRBV7-2 to TRBJ1-2; D is unclear. The V gene lost 5 bases and the J gene lost 5 bases, with 9 bases spanning the gap. This CDR3 comprises 12 residues. Germline V gene sequence: CDR1 SGHTA, CDR2 FQGNSA.

The genes are TRBV10-3 and TRBJ2-1, with D uncertain. The germline V and J ends were trimmed by 3 bases and 3 bases, with 9 bases remaining between them. Germline loops: CDR1 ENHRY, CDR2 SYGVKD. This CDR3 has 14 residues. The CDR3 bases are TGTGCCATCAGTGAAAGCGAAAGCTACAATGAGCAGTTCTTC. It specifies CAISESESYNEQFF.

The V gene is TRBV19, the J gene TRBJ2-7; 7 bases fit TRBD2. CDR1 is LNHDA, CDR2 SQIVND, per germline (reference sequence). V shed 6 bases and J 4 bases; nucleotides not matched to a gene: 15. This CDR3 comprises 16 residues. Here the CDR3 reads CASSQGSAGEVYEQYF. In DNA form, the CDR3 reads TGTGCCAGTAGCCAGGGAAGCGCGGGAGAGGTATACGAGCAGTACTTC. Drawing the rest from reference TRBV19 and TRBJ2-7, the complete variable domain is DGGITQSPKYLFRKEGQNVTLSCEQNLNHDAMYWYRQDPGQGLRLIYYSQIVNDFQKGDIAEGYSVSREKKESFPLTVTSAQKNPTAFYLCASSQGSAGEVYEQYFGPGTRLTVT.

In its sample, this clone was seen once. V is TRBV7-9 and J is TRBJ1-1, with D perhaps TRBD1 (5 bases). From germline, CDR1 is SEHNR and CDR2 FQNEAQ (reference sequence). There are 14 residues in the CDR3. V was cut by 1 base and J by 1 base, with 7 bases left in between. CDR3 region: CASSLEGKNTEAFF. As DNA, the CDR3 is TGTGCCAGCAGCTTAGAGGGGAAGAACACTGAAGCTTTCTTT.

This sequence joins TRBV18 and TRBJ2-1; 7 bases match TRBD2. CDR1 is KGHSH, CDR2 LQKENI, per germline. V lost 0 bases to trimming and J lost 2 bases; unmatched junction nucleotides: 1. This CDR3 contains 15 residues. The CDR3 DNA sequence: TGTGCCAGCTCACCACCCGCGGGAGCCTACAATGAGCAGTTCTTC. It encodes CASSPPAGAYNEQFF.

The chain recombines TRBV11-2 with TRBJ2-7, with D tentatively TRBD2 (6 bases). Germline V CDR1 and CDR2: SGHAT, FQNNGV. CDR3 length: 17 residues. Trimming cost V 0 bases and J 2 bases, with 17 bases left between them. The CDR3 DNA reads as TGTGCCAGCAGCTTAGATTATGGGACTGCTTACACCTACGAGCAGTACTTC. Translation gives CASSLDYGTAYTYEQYF.

The rearrangement uses TRBV12-5 and TRBJ2-1; no firm D call. Germline V lookup: CDR1 LGHNT, CDR2 FRNRAP. V was trimmed by 3 bases and J by 8 bases, leaving 5 bases between them. This CDR3 contains 11 residues. CDR3 coding DNA: TGTGCTAGTGGTTTATTCGATGAGCAGTTCTTC. Encoded protein: CASGLFDEQFF.

The chain employs TRBV2 and TRBJ2-3; D call uncertain. Trimming took off 6 bases at V and 2 bases at J, with 9 bases between the two ends. The CDR3 contains 13 residues. In germline, CDR1 is SNHLY, CDR2 FYNNEI. The CDR3 DNA sequence: TGTGCCAGCAGACCCGAGATCACAGATACGCAGTATTTT. Its translation is CASRPEITDTQYF. The variable domain in full, completed from reference TRBV2 and TRBJ2-3, reads EPEVTQTPSHQVTQMGQEVILRCVPISNHLYFYWYRQILGQKVEFLVSFYNNEISEKSEIFDDQFSVERPDGSNFTLKIRSTKLEDSAMYFCASRPEITDTQYFGPGTRLTVL.

This chain links TRBV5-1 with TRBJ2-1; TRBD2 might be the D (5 bases). The CDR3 has 14 amino acids. Germline V CDR1 and CDR2: SGHRS, YFSETQ. V dropped 2 bases and J dropped 10 bases, with 16 bases sitting between them. This chain's CDR3 is CASSFMPGSKEQFF. Written as DNA, the CDR3 is TGCGCCAGCAGCTTTATGCCGGGGAGCAAAGAGCAGTTCTTC. The full variable domain, with the rest looked up from reference TRBV5-1 and TRBJ2-1, is KAGVTQTPRYLIKTRGQQVTLSCSPISGHRSVSWYQQTPGQGLQFLFEYFSETQRNKGNFPGRFSGRQFSNSRSEMNVSTLELGDSALYLCASSFMPGSKEQFFGPGTRLTVL.

This chain links TRBV5-1 with TRBJ1-4, with 7 nucleotides matching TRBD1. V was clipped by 5 bases and J by 3 bases; unmatched bases: 7. CDR3 size: 15 residues. Germline V gene lookup returns CDR1 SGHRS and CDR2 YFSETQ. The CDR3 loop reads CASSQTGDPNEKLFF. CDR3 coding DNA: TGCGCCAGCAGTCAAACAGGGGACCCTAATGAAAAACTGTTTTTT.

This chain joins TRBV19 and TRBJ1-2; D is perhaps TRBD1 (6 bases). Germline CDR1 is LNHDA and CDR2 is SQIVND (reference sequence). The CDR3 length is 13 residues. The V gene lost 4 bases and the J gene lost 5 bases, with 11 bases spanning the gap. CDR3 nucleotide sequence: TGTGCCAGTAGTACGGACAGAGTTTATGGCTACACCTTC. This sequence encodes CASSTDRVYGYTF.

V is TRBV3-1 (or the pseudogene TRBV3-2) and J is TRBJ2-3; D not resolved. CDR1 and CDR2 (germline): LGHDT, YNNKEL (reference sequence). The CDR3 loop spans 13 amino acids. Trimming removed 7 bases at V and 5 bases at J, with 13 bases between. CDR3 protein: CASTSPWGDTQYF. The CDR3 nucleotides are TGTGCCAGCACCTCCCCCTGGGGAGATACGCAGTATTTT.

The chain has TRBV19 and TRBJ1-6, with 8 bases fitting TRBD1. Germline-derived CDR1 and CDR2 are LNHDA and SQIVND (reference sequence). Trimming cost V 5 bases and J 11 bases; bases outside gene matches: 17. The CDR3 contains 17 residues. This chain's CDR3 is CASSARDRPGPIAPLHF. CDR3 nucleotides: TGTGCCAGTAGTGCGCGGGACAGGCCAGGTCCAATTGCACCCCTCCACTTT.

This clone was detected only a few times. This chain joins TRBV3-1 (or the pseudogene TRBV3-2) and TRBJ2-1; TRBD2 matches 7 bases. After removal of 4 bases from V and 9 bases from J, the junction contained 6 bases not matched to a gene. The CDR3 is 13 amino acids. Germline V gene sequence: CDR1 LGHDT, CDR2 YNNKEL (reference sequence). The CDR3 protein is CASSPGLDLEQFF. The CDR3 bases are TGTGCCAGCAGCCCCGGACTAGATCTTGAGCAGTTCTTC.

This clone was recorded a few times. The chain uses TRBV9 and TRBJ1-2, with 8 bases matching TRBD1. Germline trimming cut 4 bases from V and 4 bases from J; bases unmatched to any gene: 6. Germline V gives CDR1 SGDLS, CDR2 YYNGEE. The CDR3 has 14 amino acids. The CDR3, as DNA: TGTGCCAGCAGCTCGGACAGGGAGGGCTATGGCTACACCTTC. It encodes CASSSDREGYGYTF.

The chain combines TRBV6-1 with TRBJ2-7; D is unresolved. Trimming left V 4 bases short and J 7 bases short, with 26 bases between. The germline gives CDR1 MNHNS, CDR2 SASEGT. CDR3 length: 17 residues. In DNA form, the CDR3 reads TGTGCCAGCAGTGGACGCGACGGACGCGCTAGTAGGTTTGAGCAGTACTTC. It translates to CASSGRDGRASRFEQYF.

J is TRBJ2-1 and V is TRBV5-5, with D hard to call. Germline V gives CDR1 SGHKS, CDR2 YYEKEE (reference sequence). CDR3 length equals 14 residues. V gave up 4 bases and J gave up 4 bases, with 12 bases separating them. The CDR3 is CASSVGPEYNEQFF. The CDR3, as DNA: TGTGCCAGCAGCGTCGGACCAGAGTACAATGAGCAGTTCTTC.

V usage is TRBV3-1 (or the pseudogene TRBV3-2) and J usage is TRBJ2-2; TRBD2 matches 9 bases. Germline-derived CDR1 and CDR2 are LGHDT and YNNKEL (reference sequence). V gave up 6 bases and J gave up 1 base; unmatched junction bases: 9. There are 17 residues in the CDR3. The CDR3, as DNA: TGTGCCAGCAGAGAGTTTAGCGGGAGACAGAACACCGGGGAGCTGTTTTTT. This sequence encodes CASREFSGRQNTGELFF.

V is TRBV15 and J is TRBJ2-1; 11 nucleotides line up with TRBD2. CDR1 is LNHNV and CDR2 is YYDKDF in the germline V gene (reference sequence). The J segment lost 3 bases and the V segment lost 2 bases, leaving 3 bases of the junction unmatched. The CDR3 has 16 amino acids. CDR3 in amino acids: CATSRNLAGGYNEQFF. The CDR3, as DNA: TGTGCCACCAGCAGAAATCTAGCGGGAGGCTACAATGAGCAGTTCTTC.

This chain connects TRBV4-1 to TRBJ2-1; 8 nucleotides align to TRBD2. CDR1 is MGHRA, CDR2 YSYEKL, per germline. Losses at the gene ends were 5 bases for V and 5 bases for J; bases not matched to a gene: 8. The CDR3 totals 15 residues. CDR3 nucleotides: TGCGCCAGCAGCTATCCCGGGAGGGCCAACAATGAGCAGTTCTTC. Translating it yields CASSYPGRANNEQFF.